Below are 29 T cell receptor beta chains sequenced from a single sample in a study of CD8+CD57+ T cells in acquired aplastic anemia. The template for TCR beta VDJ and CDR3 sequence profiling was genomic DNA. TCRdb used MiXCR to reprocess the reads, holding one entry per CDR3 protein. The sample has 65,000 to 85,000 distinct CDR3 sequences; roughly 50% are singletons. Material for sequencing was sorted CD4+, CD8+, or CD8+CD57+ T cells (not recorded which) from PBMCs. These receptors were collected from a human donor in good health, serving as a control.

The V and J genes are TRBV10-3 and TRBJ2-2; TRBD2 matches 10 bases. With V trimmed by 4 bases and J by 1 base, 3 bases remained unmatched. The CDR3 is 16 amino acids. The germline V gene encodes CDR1 ENHRY and CDR2 SYGVKD. The CDR3 loop reads CAISARLAGNTGELFF. The CDR3 DNA sequence: TGTGCCATCAGTGCGAGACTAGCGGGGAACACCGGGGAGCTGTTTTTT.

This clonotype was seen many times. The genes are TRBV6-5 and TRBJ1-6; D might be TRBD1 (6 bases). This CDR3 has 13 residues. With 4 bases removed from V and 9 bases from J, the gap between germline ends came to 10 bases. Germline V CDR1 and CDR2: MNHEY, SVGAGI. CDR3 region: CASSWTALSPLHF. DNA of the CDR3: TGTGCCAGCAGTTGGACAGCTCTTTCACCCCTCCACTTT.

V and J are TRBV2 and TRBJ1-1; D not certain. The V end lost 8 bases, the J end lost 1 base, and 5 bases lay between the germline ends. CDR3 length: 11 amino acids. Per germline, CDR1 SNHLY and CDR2 FYNNEI. CDR3: CASEGNTEAFF. In DNA form, the CDR3 reads TGTGCCAGCGAGGGGAACACTGAAGCTTTCTTT.

For the CDR3, the DNA is TGTGCCACCAGTGACCTTACAGGGGGGACAGATACGCAGTATTTT. It specifies CATSDLTGGTDTQYF. The V gene is TRBV24-1, the J gene TRBJ2-3, with 8 bases aligning to TRBD1. The CDR3 contains 15 residues. In germline, CDR1 is KGHDR, CDR2 SFDVKD. V gave up 4 bases and J gave up 3 bases; unmatched junction bases: 5.

The chain is built from TRBV2 and TRBJ2-1; D unresolved. The V gene's germline CDR1 is SNHLY and CDR2 FYNNEI. The CDR3 sequence is 14 residues long. Trimming cost V 4 bases and J 6 bases, with 13 bases left between them. This CDR3 is CASSVSPKANEQFF. The CDR3 nucleotides read TGTGCCAGCAGTGTTTCTCCTAAAGCCAATGAGCAGTTCTTC.

The CDR3 is CATVRDGNNEKLFF. The CDR3 bases are TGTGCCACCGTCCGGGACGGCAATAATGAAAAACTGTTTTTT. V usage is TRBV15 and J usage is TRBJ1-4, with D possibly matching TRBD1 (5 bases). Germline lookup yields CDR1 LNHNV and CDR2 YYDKDF (reference sequence). The CDR3 length is 14 residues. Trimming left V 8 bases short and J 4 bases short, with 14 bases between.

This chain connects TRBV15 to TRBJ2-3; no clear D gene. Trimming shortened V by 3 bases and J by 5 bases, and 9 bases separated the two germline ends. Germline V gives CDR1 LNHNV, CDR2 YYDKDF (reference sequence). The CDR3 contains 13 residues. In DNA, the CDR3 is TGTGCCACCAGCAGGTGGAGAGGAGATACGCAGTATTTT. Its translation: CATSRWRGDTQYF.

The V and J genes are TRBV15 and TRBJ2-7, with a weak D call TRBD2 (6 bases). The CDR3 covers 14 residues. Trimming left V 1 base short and J 2 bases short, with 9 bases between. In germline, CDR1 is LNHNV, CDR2 YYDKDF (reference sequence). The CDR3 reads CATSRGGGAYEQYF. CDR3 DNA sequence: TGTGCCACCAGCAGAGGTGGCGGGGCCTACGAGCAGTACTTC.

This clonotype was seen many times. V and J are TRBV27 and TRBJ2-1; a possible D gene is TRBD2 (5 bases). Trimming left V 8 bases short and J 7 bases short, with 15 bases between. The CDR3 loop spans 13 amino acids. The germline V gene encodes CDR1 MNHEY and CDR2 SMNVEV (reference sequence). The CDR3 reads CASGEGPLNEQFF. For the CDR3, the DNA is TGTGCCAGCGGAGAGGGTCCCCTGAATGAGCAGTTCTTC.

The rearrangement uses TRBV27 and TRBJ2-7; tentatively, D is TRBD1 (5 bases). Germline CDR1 MNHEY, CDR2 SMNVEV (reference sequence). V lost 0 bases, J lost 6 bases, and 12 bases lay in between. The CDR3 consists of 14 residues. In DNA, the CDR3 is TGTGCCAGCAGTTTATCCGACAGCTGGTCCGAGCAGTACTTC. It encodes CASSLSDSWSEQYF.

The chain uses TRBV7-6 and TRBJ1-5; the match to TRBD1 covers 9 bases. In germline, CDR1 is SGHVS, CDR2 FNYEAQ. This CDR3 has 14 residues. With 5 bases clipped from V and 4 bases from J, the junction kept 3 bases outside the gene matches. The DNA of the CDR3 is TGTGCCAGCAGCCACGGGACAGGGAATCAGCCCCAGCATTTT. Translation gives CASSHGTGNQPQHF.

The gene calls are TRBV25-1 and TRBJ2-1; the D gene is possibly TRBD2 (6 bases). This CDR3 contains 14 residues. V was cut by 8 bases and J by 0 bases, with 11 bases left in between. The germline gives CDR1 MGHDK, CDR2 SYGVNS. This chain's CDR3 is CASGGVSSYNEQFF. The CDR3 region has the DNA TGTGCCAGCGGAGGGGTGAGCTCCTACAATGAGCAGTTCTTC.

The sample holds a few counts of this clonotype. The rearrangement links TRBV15 to TRBJ1-1; D unresolved. The CDR3 contains 15 residues. Germline CDR1 and CDR2: LNHNV and YYDKDF (reference sequence). V lost 0 bases and J lost 11, with 19 bases in between. Written as DNA, the CDR3 is TGTGCCACCAGCAGAGAAGATGCCGGACTTGGTGGTGCTTTCTTT. This sequence encodes CATSREDAGLGGAFF.

This rearrangement joins TRBV9 to TRBJ1-2; TRBD1 might be the D (6 bases). Trimming pared 7 bases from V and 0 bases from J, leaving 19 bases between. This CDR3 has 16 amino acids. Looked up from germline, CDR1 is SGDLS and CDR2 is YYNGEE. The CDR3 sequence: CASSMAGDYTNYGYTF. In nucleotides, the CDR3 is TGTGCCAGCTCTATGGCAGGGGACTATACTAACTATGGCTACACCTTC.

Here the CDR3 reads CASSQVYSGRETQYF. The CDR3 bases are TGCGCCAGCAGCCAAGTCTACTCAGGGAGAGAGACCCAGTACTTC. This chain joins TRBV4-3 and TRBJ2-5; D is possibly TRBD1 or TRBD2 (5 bases each). Between the trimmed V and J ends, which lost 1 base and 4 bases, there was a span of 13 bases. The CDR3 sequence is 15 residues long. Germline V lookup: CDR1 LGHNA, CDR2 YSLEER.

V and J are TRBV15 and TRBJ2-2; the D gene could be TRBD1 or TRBD2 (5 bases each). This CDR3 is 16 amino acids long. The V end lost 0 bases, the J end lost 3 bases, and 11 bases lay between the germline ends. Germline assignment: CDR1 LNHNV and CDR2 YYDKDF (reference sequence). The CDR3 DNA follows: TGTGCCACCAGCAGAGATCGGAGGACACACACCGGGGAGCTGTTTTTT. Encoded protein: CATSRDRRTHTGELFF. The full variable domain, its missing parts supplied by reference TRBV15 and TRBJ2-2, is DAMVIQNPRYQVTQFGKPVTLSCSQTLNHNVMYWYQQKSSQAPKLLFHYYDKDFNNEADTPDNFQSRRPNTSFCFLDIRSPGLGDTAMYLCATSRDRRTHTGELFFGEGSRLTVL.

The V gene is TRBV5-6, the J gene TRBJ2-1, with D possibly being TRBD2 (5 bases). V was cut by 3 bases and J by 10 bases, with 11 bases left in between. CDR1 and CDR2 (germline): SGHDT, YYEEEE. There are 12 residues in the CDR3. Written as DNA, the CDR3 is TGTGCCAGCAGCTGGACTCTGGCGGAGCAGTTCTTC. The encoded protein is CASSWTLAEQFF. The full variable domain, rest sourced from reference TRBV5-6 and TRBJ2-1, is DAGVTQSPTHLIKTRGQQVTLRCSPKSGHDTVSWYQQALGQGPQFIFQYYEEEERQRGNFPDRFSGHQFPNYSSELNVNALLLGDSALYLCASSWTLAEQFFGPGTRLTVL.

In its sample, this clonotype was seen many times. The rearrangement links TRBV11-2 to TRBJ2-3, with unresolved D. Looked up from germline, CDR1 is SGHAT and CDR2 is FQNNGV. The V and J ends lost 5 bases and 2 bases respectively, with 14 bases between them. The CDR3 sequence is 15 residues long. This chain's CDR3 is CASSLRANPTDTQYF. The CDR3 nucleotides read TGTGCCAGCAGCCTAAGGGCCAACCCCACAGATACGCAGTATTTT.

The chain recombines TRBV19 with TRBJ2-3; TRBD1 is a possible D gene (6 bases). Trimming pared 5 bases from V and 3 bases from J, leaving 15 bases between. The germline V gene encodes CDR1 LNHDA and CDR2 SQIVND (reference sequence). The CDR3 runs 15 residues. CDR3 bases: TGTGCCAGTAGTTCCCAGTGGGGGCGGACAGATACGCAGTATTTT. Protein sequence: CASSSQWGRTDTQYF.

The rearrangement uses TRBV7-2 and TRBJ1-6, with unresolved D. This CDR3 is 12 amino acids long. The V gene lost 6 bases and the J gene lost 10 bases, with 10 bases spanning the gap. CDR1 and CDR2 from the germline V gene are SGHTA and FQGNSA. This CDR3 is CASSSEGSPLHF. The CDR3 nucleotides are TGTGCCAGCAGTTCCGAAGGGTCACCCCTCCACTTT.

This clonotype has a count of ten or more. The rearrangement links TRBV6-1 to TRBJ2-7, with 8 bases matching TRBD2. The CDR3 sequence is 15 residues long. CDR1 is MNHNS, CDR2 SASEGT, per germline. With 2 bases clipped from V and 3 bases from J, the junction kept 6 bases outside the gene matches. The CDR3 DNA sequence: TGTGCCAGCAGTGAATTGGGACTAGTAGTCTACGAGCAGTACTTC. It codes for CASSELGLVVYEQYF.

The table lists this clonotype with many counts. The chain employs TRBV9 and TRBJ1-3; possibly TRBD1 for D (5 bases). The CDR3 has 15 amino acids. Germline lookup yields CDR1 SGDLS and CDR2 YYNGEE. V lost 0 bases to trimming and J lost 10 bases, with 17 bases between them. The chain's CDR3 is CASSVGYGTRETIYF. The CDR3 DNA reads TGTGCCAGCAGCGTAGGATATGGGACCAGGGAGACCATATATTTT.

This clonotype was detected a few times. The J gene is TRBJ1-2, the V gene TRBV7-2; 7 bases are a match to TRBD1. The germline CDR1 and CDR2 sequences are SGHTA and FQGNSA. This CDR3 spans 13 amino acids. The V segment lost 3 bases and the J segment 2 bases; nucleotides outside the gene matches: 0. The CDR3 region has the DNA TGTGCCAGCAGCTTGGGACAGAACTATGGCTACACCTTC. This translates into CASSLGQNYGYTF.

This clonotype was counted at least ten times. This chain connects TRBV6-5 to TRBJ2-7; no firm D call. Trimming took off 0 bases at V and 1 base at J, with 7 bases between the two ends. The germline V gene has CDR1 MNHEY and CDR2 SVGAGI. The CDR3 sequence is 14 residues long. The CDR3 loop reads CASSYSAPSYEQYF. As DNA, the CDR3 is TGTGCCAGCAGTTACTCCGCCCCATCCTACGAGCAGTACTTC.

The chain is built from TRBV3-1 and TRBJ2-7; D is undetermined. CDR1 is LGHDT, CDR2 YNNKEL, per germline (reference sequence). CDR3 size: 14 residues. V lost 4 bases to trimming and J lost 2 bases, with 12 bases between them. CDR3 nucleotides: TGTGCCAGCAGCCCTCGCTTCAGCCCCTACGAGCAGTACTTC. Translated, it gives CASSPRFSPYEQYF.

A word on this clonotype: This clone may be a read error of a much larger clone one base away. This chain joins TRBV5-4 and TRBJ2-7, with TRBD2 matching 7 bases. From germline, CDR1 is SGHNT and CDR2 YYREEE (reference sequence). The CDR3 has 15 residues. V dropped 7 bases and J dropped 5; count of bases not matched to a gene: 15. CDR3 DNA sequence: TGTGCCAGCGGCCCGGGCTGGGGGGGTTTCAACGAGCAGTACTTC. The encoded protein is CASGPGWGGFNEQYF.

This clonotype qualifies as medium-sized. This sequence joins TRBV29-1 and TRBJ1-1, with 7 bases fitting TRBD1. The germline V gene has CDR1 SQVTM and CDR2 ANQGSEA. Unmatched junction bases numbered 3, after V lost 4 bases and J lost 4 bases. This CDR3 contains 12 residues. DNA of the CDR3: TGCAGCGTTGGCCAGGGGGGCACTGAAGCTTTCTTT. This codes for CSVGQGGTEAFF. Full variable domain (rest looked up from reference TRBV29-1 and TRBJ1-1): SAVISQKPSRDICQRGTSLTIQCQVDSQVTMMFWYRQQPGQSLTLIATANQGSEATYESGFVIDKFPISRPNLTFSTLTVSNMSPEDSSIYLCSVGQGGTEAFFGQGTRLTVV.

This clonotype counts as medium-sized (0.01 to 0.1%). This rearrangement joins TRBV15 to TRBJ2-5; no clear D gene. The ends were cut back, 3 bases at V and 2 bases at J, with 4 bases in the middle. Germline CDR1 LNHNV, CDR2 YYDKDF (reference sequence). The CDR3 has 12 amino acids. In nucleotides, the CDR3 is TGTGCCACCAGCAGGCATCAAGAGACCCAGTACTTC. It is translated as CATSRHQETQYF.

This clonotype has a count of ten or more. The chain recombines TRBV5-8 with TRBJ2-7, with a possible D match to TRBD1 (5 bases). Germline V CDR1 and CDR2: SGHTS, YDEGEE. CDR3 length equals 15 residues. The V gene lost 6 bases and the J gene lost 3 bases, with 19 bases spanning the gap. The CDR3 DNA follows: TGTGCCAGCATAAGCTCTAGGGGTGAGGTCTACGAGCAGTACTTC. Translation: CASISSRGEVYEQYF.